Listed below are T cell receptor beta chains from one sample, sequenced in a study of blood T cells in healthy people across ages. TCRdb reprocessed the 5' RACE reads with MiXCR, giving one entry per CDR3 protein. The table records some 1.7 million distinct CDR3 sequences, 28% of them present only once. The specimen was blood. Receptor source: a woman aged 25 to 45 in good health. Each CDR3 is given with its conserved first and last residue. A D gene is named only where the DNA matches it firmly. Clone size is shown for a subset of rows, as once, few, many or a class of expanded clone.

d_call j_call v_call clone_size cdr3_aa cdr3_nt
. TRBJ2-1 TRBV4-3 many CASSQGAQFLRAEQFF TGCGCCAGCAGCCAAGGGGCCCAGTTCTTGCGCGCTGAGCAGTTCTTC
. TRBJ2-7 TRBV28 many CASRAGENYEQYF TGTGCCAGCAGAGCAGGGGAAAACTACGAGCAGTACTTC
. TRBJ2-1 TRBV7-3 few CASSLFGGAENEQFF TGTGCCAGCAGCTTATTCGGGGGTGCGGAAAATGAGCAGTTCTTC
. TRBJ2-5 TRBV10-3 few CAIGGPRETQYF TGTGCCATCGGAGGCCCTAGGGAGACCCAGTACTTC
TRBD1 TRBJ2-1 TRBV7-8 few CASSSRAARGSDEQFF TGTGCCAGCAGCTCTCGGGCGGCCAGGGGGAGCGATGAGCAGTTCTTC
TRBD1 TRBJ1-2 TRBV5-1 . CTSSPSGGYGYTF TGCACCAGCAGCCCCTCAGGGGGCTATGGCTACACCTTC
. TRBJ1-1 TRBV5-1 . CASSLGDLAEAFF TGCGCCAGCAGCTTGGGAGATTTGGCTGAAGCTTTCTTT
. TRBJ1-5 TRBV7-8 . CASSLGGSGPGQPQHF TGTGCCAGCAGCTTAGGGGGCTCGGGGCCGGGGCAGCCCCAGCATTTT
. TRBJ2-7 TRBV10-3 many CAISVGTSYEQYF TGTGCCATCAGTGTAGGGACCTCCTACGAGCAGTACTTC
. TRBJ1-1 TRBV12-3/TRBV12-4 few CASSSGRQYTEAFF TGTGCCAGCAGTTCTGGCAGGCAGTACACTGAAGCTTTCTTT
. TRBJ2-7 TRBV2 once CASCPDRRLNNEQYF TGTGCCAGCTGTCCCGACAGGAGACTAAACAATGAGCAGTACTTC
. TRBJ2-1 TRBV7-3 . CASSLTPGTYNEQFF TGTGCCAGCAGCTTAACCCCAGGGACTTACAATGAGCAGTTCTTC
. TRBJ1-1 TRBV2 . CASRPEANTEAFF TGTGCCAGCCGGCCGGAGGCTAACACTGAAGCTTTCTTT
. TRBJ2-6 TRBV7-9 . CASTTGIGNSGANVLTF TGTGCCAGCACCACAGGGATAGGGAACTCTGGGGCCAACGTCCTGACTTTC
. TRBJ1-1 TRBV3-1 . CASSPGQSEAFF TGTGCCAGCAGCCCAGGACAATCCGAAGCTTTCTTT
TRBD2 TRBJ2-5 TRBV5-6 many CASSLSGLAVLQETQYF TGTGCCAGCAGCTTGTCGGGGCTAGCGGTACTCCAAGAGACCCAGTACTTC
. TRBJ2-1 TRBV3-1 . CASGRGSEQFF TGTGCCAGCGGGCGAGGTAGTGAGCAGTTCTTC
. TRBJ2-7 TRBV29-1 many CSARGHYSYEQYF TGCAGCGCTAGGGGACACTACTCCTACGAGCAGTACTTC
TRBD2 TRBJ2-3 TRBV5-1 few CASSFSGSWTDTQYF TGCGCCAGCAGCTTCAGCGGGAGTTGGACAGATACGCAGTATTTT
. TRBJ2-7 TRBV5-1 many CASSPGGSVPYEQYF TGCGCCAGCAGCCCCGGGGGAAGCGTCCCCTACGAGCAGTACTTC
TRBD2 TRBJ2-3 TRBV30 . CAWSVSRGPGTSGLSDTQYF TGTGCCTGGAGTGTCTCGAGGGGACCCGGGACTAGCGGGTTATCGGATACGCAGTATTTT
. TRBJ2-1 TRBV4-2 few CASSGETLDNEQFF TGTGCCAGCAGCGGGGAAACTCTCGACAATGAGCAGTTCTTC
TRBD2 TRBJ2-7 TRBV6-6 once CASSGEFGRGYEQYF TGTGCCAGCAGCGGTGAGTTCGGGAGGGGCTACGAGCAGTACTTC
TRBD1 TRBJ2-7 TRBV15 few CATSSGPGQSYEQYF TGTGCCACCAGCAGTGGGCCGGGACAGTCCTACGAGCAGTACTTC
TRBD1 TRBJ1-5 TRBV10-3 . CAISGTGSNQPQHF TGTGCCATCAGTGGGACAGGTAGCAATCAGCCCCAGCATTTT
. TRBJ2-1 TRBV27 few CASDIDGVSPYNEQFF TGTGCCAGCGACATCGACGGAGTCTCCCCCTACAATGAGCAGTTCTTC
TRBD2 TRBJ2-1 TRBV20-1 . CSARGGTSGRIGNEQFF TGCAGTGCTAGAGGTGGGACTAGCGGGAGGATCGGGAATGAGCAGTTCTTC
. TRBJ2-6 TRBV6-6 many CASRGADALSGANVLTF TGTGCCAGCAGGGGGGCAGACGCCCTCTCTGGGGCCAACGTCCTGACTTTC
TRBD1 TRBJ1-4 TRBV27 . CASSNNRGLFF TGTGCCAGCAGTAACAACAGGGGACTGTTTTTT
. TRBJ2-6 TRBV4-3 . CASSQDRPRAHSGANVLTF TGCGCCAGCAGCCAAGATCGGCCTCGCGCACATTCTGGGGCCAACGTCCTGACTTTC
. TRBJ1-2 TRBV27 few CASSKGGPVGYGYTF TGTGCCAGCTCTAAGGGGGGCCCGGTCGGCTATGGCTACACCTTC
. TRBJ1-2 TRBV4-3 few CASSQDYTVGYGYTF TGCGCCAGCAGCCAAGATTACACTGTGGGATATGGCTACACCTTC
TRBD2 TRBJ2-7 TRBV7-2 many CASSLSGEGTYEQYF TGTGCCAGCAGCCTTAGCGGGGAAGGGACCTACGAGCAGTACTTC
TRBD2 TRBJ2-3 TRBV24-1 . CATSDFIAGGSHDTQYF TGTGCCACCAGTGATTTTATAGCGGGGGGATCACATGATACGCAGTATTTT
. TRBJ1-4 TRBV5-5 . CASSSRAPGSSNEKLFF TGTGCCAGCAGCTCCCGAGCCCCTGGTAGCAGCAATGAAAAACTGTTTTTT
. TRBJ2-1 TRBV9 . CASSGNRGEQFF TGTGCCAGCAGCGGAAACAGAGGTGAGCAGTTCTTC
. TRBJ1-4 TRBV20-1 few CSARGGDATNEKLFF TGCAGTGCTAGAGGAGGGGATGCCACTAATGAAAAACTGTTTTTT
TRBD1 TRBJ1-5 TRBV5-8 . CASSAGQLFNQPQHF TGTGCCAGCAGCGCGGGACAGCTGTTCAATCAGCCCCAGCATTTT
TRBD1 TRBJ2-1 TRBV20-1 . CSVQGVTYNEQFF TGCAGTGTACAGGGGGTCACCTACAATGAGCAGTTCTTC
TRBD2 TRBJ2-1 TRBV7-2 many CASSLVLLPSGTYNEQFF TGTGCCAGCAGCTTGGTCCTCCTACCTAGCGGGACTTACAATGAGCAGTTCTTC
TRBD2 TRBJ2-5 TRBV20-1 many CSAPPGTSGSGGETQYF TGCAGTGCTCCACCCGGGACTAGCGGTTCAGGTGGGGAGACCCAGTACTTC
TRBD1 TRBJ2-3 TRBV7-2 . CASSPGQAVADTQYF TGTGCCAGCAGCCCCGGACAGGCGGTGGCAGATACGCAGTATTTT